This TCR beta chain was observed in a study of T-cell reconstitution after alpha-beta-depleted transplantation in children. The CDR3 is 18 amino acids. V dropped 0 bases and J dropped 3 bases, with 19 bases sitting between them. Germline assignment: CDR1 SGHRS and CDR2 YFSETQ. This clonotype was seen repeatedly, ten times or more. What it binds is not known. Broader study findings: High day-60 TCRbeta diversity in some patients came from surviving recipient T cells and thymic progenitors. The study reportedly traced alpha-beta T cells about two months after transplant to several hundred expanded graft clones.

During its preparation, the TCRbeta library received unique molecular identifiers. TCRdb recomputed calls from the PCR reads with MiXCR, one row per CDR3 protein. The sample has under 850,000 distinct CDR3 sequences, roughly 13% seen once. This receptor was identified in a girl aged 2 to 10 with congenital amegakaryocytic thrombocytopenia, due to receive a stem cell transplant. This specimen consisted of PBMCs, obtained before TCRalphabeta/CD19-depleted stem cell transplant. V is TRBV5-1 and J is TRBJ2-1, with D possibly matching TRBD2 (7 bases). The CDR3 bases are TGCGCCAGCAGCTTGGTTAGTGGGGGGCCTAGCGGCTACAATGAGCAGTTCTTC. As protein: CASSLVSGGPSGYNEQFF.